This TCR beta chain was identified in a study of cytomegalovirus exposure and HLA in healthy donors. General observations from the study: V- and J-gene trimming of TCR beta was linked (in a later analysis) to a missense DCLRE1C variant. Across donors, most TCRs were seen rarely, yet some public ones were widespread.

Trimming took 4 bases from V and 8 from J; bases not matched to a gene: 7. The length of the CDR3 is 13 residues. Germline V gene data show CDR1 as MNHNS and CDR2 as SASEGT. For this clone: The antigen is unknown.

This PCR relied on a set of 60 Vbeta primers and 13 Jbeta primers. Assay used: immunoSEQ multiplex PCR; TCRdb lists only in-frame clones, some missing. The sample yields about 150,000 clones, roughly 84% seen once. Material: PBMCs. The genes are TRBV6-1 and TRBJ1-2; 7 bases are a match to TRBD1. The receptor was derived from a man between 50 and 59 years old in good health and CMV-seropositive. Here the CDR3 DNA reads TGTGCCAGCAGTGTAGACAGGGTGGGAGGCTACACCTTC. It is translated as CASSVDRVGGYTF.